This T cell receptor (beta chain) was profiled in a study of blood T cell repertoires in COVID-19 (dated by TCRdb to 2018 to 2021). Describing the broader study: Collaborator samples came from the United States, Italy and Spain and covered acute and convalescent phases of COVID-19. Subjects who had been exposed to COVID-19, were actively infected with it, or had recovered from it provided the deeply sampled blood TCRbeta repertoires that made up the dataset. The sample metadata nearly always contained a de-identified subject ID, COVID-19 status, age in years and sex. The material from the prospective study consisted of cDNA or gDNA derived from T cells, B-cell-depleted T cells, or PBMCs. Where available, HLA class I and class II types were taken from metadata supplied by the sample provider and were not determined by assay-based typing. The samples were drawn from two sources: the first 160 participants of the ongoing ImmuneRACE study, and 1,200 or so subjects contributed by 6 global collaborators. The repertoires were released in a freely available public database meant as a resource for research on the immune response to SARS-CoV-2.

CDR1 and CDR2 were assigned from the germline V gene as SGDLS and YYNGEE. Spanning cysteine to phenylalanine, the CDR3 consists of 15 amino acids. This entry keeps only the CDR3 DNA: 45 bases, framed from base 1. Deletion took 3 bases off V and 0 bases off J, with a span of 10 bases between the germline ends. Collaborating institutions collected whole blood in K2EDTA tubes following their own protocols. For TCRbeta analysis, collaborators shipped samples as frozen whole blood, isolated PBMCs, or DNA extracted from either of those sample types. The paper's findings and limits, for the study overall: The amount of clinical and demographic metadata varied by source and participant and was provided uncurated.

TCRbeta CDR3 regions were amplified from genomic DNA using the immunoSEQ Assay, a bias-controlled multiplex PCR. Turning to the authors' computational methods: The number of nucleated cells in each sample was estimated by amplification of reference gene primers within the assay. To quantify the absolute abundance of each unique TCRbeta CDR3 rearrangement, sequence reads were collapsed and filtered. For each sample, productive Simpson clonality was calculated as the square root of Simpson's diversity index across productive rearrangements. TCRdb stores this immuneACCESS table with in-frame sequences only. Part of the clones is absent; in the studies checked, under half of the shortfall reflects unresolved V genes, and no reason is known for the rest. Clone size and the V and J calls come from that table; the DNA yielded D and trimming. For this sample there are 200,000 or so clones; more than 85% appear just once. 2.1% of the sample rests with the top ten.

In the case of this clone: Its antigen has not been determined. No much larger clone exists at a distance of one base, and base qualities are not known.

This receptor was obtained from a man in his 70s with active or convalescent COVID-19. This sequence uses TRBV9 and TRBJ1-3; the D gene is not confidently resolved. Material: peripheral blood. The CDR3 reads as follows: CASSALSSSGNTIYF. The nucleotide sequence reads TGTGCCAGCAGCGCCTTATCGAGCTCTGGAAACACCATATATTTT.